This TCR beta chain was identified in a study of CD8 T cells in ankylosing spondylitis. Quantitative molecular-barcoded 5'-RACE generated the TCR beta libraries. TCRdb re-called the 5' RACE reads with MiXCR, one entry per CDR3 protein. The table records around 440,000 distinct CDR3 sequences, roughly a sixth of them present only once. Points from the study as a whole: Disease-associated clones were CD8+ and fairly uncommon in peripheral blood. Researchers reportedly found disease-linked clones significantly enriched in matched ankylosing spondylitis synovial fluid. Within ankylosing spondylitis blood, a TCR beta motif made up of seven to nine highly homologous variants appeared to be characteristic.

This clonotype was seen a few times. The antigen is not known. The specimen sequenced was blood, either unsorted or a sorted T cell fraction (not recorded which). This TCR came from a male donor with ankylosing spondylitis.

For the CDR3, the DNA is TGTGCCAGCAGTCAATACGAGACCCAGTACTTC. This encodes CASSQYETQYF. The chain joins TRBV6-6 to TRBJ2-5, with unresolved D. Germline V gives CDR1 MNHNY, CDR2 SVGAGI (reference sequence). Trimming pared 5 bases from V and 5 bases from J, leaving 6 bases between. The CDR3 totals 11 residues.